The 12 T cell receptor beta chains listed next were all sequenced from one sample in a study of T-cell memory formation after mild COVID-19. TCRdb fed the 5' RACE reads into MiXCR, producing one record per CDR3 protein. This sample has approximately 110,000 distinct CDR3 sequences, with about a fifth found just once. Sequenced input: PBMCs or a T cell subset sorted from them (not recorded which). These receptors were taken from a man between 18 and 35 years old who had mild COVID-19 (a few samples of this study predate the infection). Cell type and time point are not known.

This CDR3 is CSARSPARSSYEQYF. CDR3 DNA: TGCAGTGCTAGATCCCCCGCCCGGAGCTCCTACGAGCAGTACTTC. This chain links TRBV20-1 with TRBJ2-7, with D hard to call. In germline, CDR1 is DFQATT, CDR2 SNEGSKA (reference sequence). The CDR3 is 15 residues long. Trimming left V 2 bases short and J 0 bases short, with 14 bases between.

The CDR3 sequence: CASSFGDTYEQYF. In DNA, the CDR3 is TGTGCCAGCAGCTTCGGCGATACCTACGAGCAGTACTTC. This rearrangement joins TRBV7-9 to TRBJ2-7, with D uncertain. The CDR3 runs 13 residues. Trimming left V 3 bases short and J 2 bases short, with 8 bases between. In germline, CDR1 is SEHNR, CDR2 FQNEAQ (reference sequence).

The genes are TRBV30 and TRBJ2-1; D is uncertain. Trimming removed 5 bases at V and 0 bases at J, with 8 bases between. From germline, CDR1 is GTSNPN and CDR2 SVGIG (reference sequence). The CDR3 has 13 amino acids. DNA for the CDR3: TGTGCCTGGTCTGGTAGCTCCTACAATGAGCAGTTCTTC. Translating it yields CAWSGSSYNEQFF.

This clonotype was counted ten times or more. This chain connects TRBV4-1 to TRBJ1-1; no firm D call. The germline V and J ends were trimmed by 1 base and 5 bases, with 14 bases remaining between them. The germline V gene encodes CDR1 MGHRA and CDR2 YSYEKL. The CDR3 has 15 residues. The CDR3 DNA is TGCGCCAGCAGCCAAGCACGATTGGAGCAGACTGAAGCTTTCTTT. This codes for CASSQARLEQTEAFF.

CDR3 loop: CASDGGLNTEAFF. The CDR3 DNA reads as TGTGCCAGCGATGGGGGCTTGAACACTGAAGCTTTCTTT. The rearrangement joins TRBV12-3 or TRBV12-4 to TRBJ1-1, with D possibly TRBD1 on 6 matching bases. The V end lost 8 bases, the J end lost 0 bases, and 10 bases lay between the germline ends. CDR3 length equals 13 residues.

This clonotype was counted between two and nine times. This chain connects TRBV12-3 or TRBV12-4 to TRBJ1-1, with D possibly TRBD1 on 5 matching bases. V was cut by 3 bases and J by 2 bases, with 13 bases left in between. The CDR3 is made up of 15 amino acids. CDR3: CASSFGQLKNTEAFF. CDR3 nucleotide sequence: TGTGCCAGCAGTTTCGGACAATTGAAAAACACTGAAGCTTTCTTT.

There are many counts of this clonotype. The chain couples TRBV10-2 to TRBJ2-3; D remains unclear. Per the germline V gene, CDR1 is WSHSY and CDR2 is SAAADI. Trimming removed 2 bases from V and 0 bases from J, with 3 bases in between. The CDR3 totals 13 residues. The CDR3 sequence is CASSEDSTDTQYF. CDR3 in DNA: TGCGCCAGCAGTGAGGATAGCACAGATACGCAGTATTTT.

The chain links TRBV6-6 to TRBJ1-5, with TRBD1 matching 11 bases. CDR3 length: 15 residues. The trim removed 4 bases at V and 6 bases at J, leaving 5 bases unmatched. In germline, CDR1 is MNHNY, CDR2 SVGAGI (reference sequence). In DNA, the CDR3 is TGTGCCAGCAGTTTTCCGGGACAGGGGGGTCAGCCCCAGCATTTT. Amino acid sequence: CASSFPGQGGQPQHF.

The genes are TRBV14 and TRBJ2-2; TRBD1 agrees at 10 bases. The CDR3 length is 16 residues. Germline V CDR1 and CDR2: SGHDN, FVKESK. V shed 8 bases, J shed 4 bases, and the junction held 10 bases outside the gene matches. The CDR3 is CASSYPGQGLTGELFF. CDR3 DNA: TGTGCCAGCTCATATCCGGGACAGGGGCTCACCGGGGAGCTGTTTTTT.

Written as DNA, the CDR3 is TGCAGTGCAAAATTCAGGGGCAATCAGCCCCAGCATTTT. This encodes CSAKFRGNQPQHF. The gene calls are TRBV20-1 and TRBJ1-5; D might be TRBD1 (5 bases). The CDR3 spans 13 residues. Trimming removed 6 bases from V and 2 bases from J, with 11 bases in between. The germline gives CDR1 DFQATT, CDR2 SNEGSKA (reference sequence).

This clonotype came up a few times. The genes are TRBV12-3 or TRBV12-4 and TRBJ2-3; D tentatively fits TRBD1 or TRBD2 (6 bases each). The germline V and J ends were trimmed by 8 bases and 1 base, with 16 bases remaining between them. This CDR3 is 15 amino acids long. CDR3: CASSIEGGGTDTQYF. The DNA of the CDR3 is TGTGCCAGCTCCATAGAGGGGGGAGGCACAGATACGCAGTATTTT.

The CDR3 DNA is TGTGCCAGCAGCCAGGATAGGGGGCCCCCTTCCCATGGCTACACCTTC. It translates to CASSQDRGPPSHGYTF. The rearrangement uses TRBV7-8 and TRBJ1-2, with 7 positions matching TRBD1. Germline V gene data show CDR1 as SGHVS and CDR2 as FQNEAQ. V lost 5 bases to trimming and J lost 6 bases; unmatched junction nucleotides: 15. This CDR3 comprises 16 residues. The whole variable domain, filled in from reference TRBV7-8 and TRBJ1-2, reads GAGVSQSPRYKVAKRGQDVALRCDPISGHVSLFWYQQALGQGPEFLTYFQNEAQLDKSGLPSDRFFAERPEGSVSTLKIQRTQQEDSAVYLCASSQDRGPPSHGYTFGSGTRLTVV.